This T cell receptor (beta chain) was obtained from a study of CD8 T cells in Susac syndrome. Sequencing of TCR beta was performed on blood CD8+ T cells and on blood CD4+ T cells. The multiple sclerosis controls were treatment-naive patients affected by stable or active relapsing-remitting disease. TEMRA cells were enriched by FACS, and CD4+ and CD8+ T cells were negatively isolated. The germline gives CDR1 SGHTA, CDR2 FQGNSA. The CDR3 consists of 14 residues. Trimming took 5 bases from V and 0 from J, leaving 10 bases between them. It was with random hexamers that roughly 0.5 to 1 ug RNA was reverse transcribed. The TCR beta CDR3 was amplified by immunoSEQ multiplex PCR across 54 Vbeta, 13 Jbeta. TCRdb itself ran the immunoSEQ multiplex PCR reads through MiXCR, one entry per CDR3 protein. The sample lists about 140,000 distinct CDR3 sequences; approximately 95% were seen once.

The sequence was collected from a human donor with multiple sclerosis. The material sequenced was CD4+ T cells from PBMCs. The chain recombines TRBV7-2 with TRBJ1-1; D is unclear. CDR3 bases: TGTGCCAGCAGCCCGAACCTATTGAACACTGAAGCTTTCTTT. Protein sequence: CASSPNLLNTEAFF.